These 21 T cell receptor beta chains were all obtained from the same sample, sequenced in a study of T-cell reconstitution after alpha-beta-depleted transplantation in children. Unique molecular identifiers tagged the TCRbeta library. TCRdb ran MiXCR on the PCR reads and lists one entry per CDR3 protein. The sample shows under 750,000 distinct CDR3 sequences, roughly 23% of them seen only once. The sequencing here drew on PBMCs, mostly from graft donor cells, taken 360 days after TCRalphabeta/CD19-depleted stem cell transplant. Every receptor here comes from a boy in the first two years of life who had a stem cell transplant for acute myeloid leukemia, so the T cells may come from the graft donor.

The rearrangement uses TRBV18 and TRBJ1-1; maybe TRBD1 (6 bases). The CDR3 is 17 amino acids. Germline V gives CDR1 KGHSH, CDR2 LQKENI. The V and J ends lost 0 bases and 1 base respectively, with 15 bases between them. The CDR3 nucleotides read TGTGCCAGCTCACCACCGGAGGGGGAGAAGGGGAACACTGAAGCTTTCTTT. Translating it yields CASSPPEGEKGNTEAFF. The whole variable domain, remainder taken from reference TRBV18 and TRBJ1-1, is NAGVMQNPRHLVRRRGQEARLRCSPMKGHSHVYWYRQLPEEGLKFMVYLQKENIIDESGMPKERFSAEFPKEGPSILRIQQVVRGDSAAYFCASSPPEGEKGNTEAFFGQGTRLTVV.

The chain employs TRBV5-1 and TRBJ2-3, with 7 nucleotides matching TRBD1. This CDR3 is 17 amino acids long. In germline, CDR1 is SGHRS, CDR2 YFSETQ. With 1 base clipped from V and 3 bases from J, the junction kept 11 bases outside the gene matches. This CDR3 is CASSLPTGVVLTDTQYF. The DNA for the CDR3 is TGCGCCAGCAGCTTGCCCACAGGGGTAGTTTTGACAGATACGCAGTATTTT.

This clonotype was seen a handful of times. The genes are TRBV20-1 and TRBJ2-1, with D possibly matching TRBD2 (7 bases). Looked up from germline, CDR1 is DFQATT and CDR2 is SNEGSKA (reference sequence). Trimming left V 0 bases short and J 1 base short, with 16 bases between. This CDR3 is 17 amino acids long. The CDR3 loop is CSARDPEGGMSYNEQFF. CDR3 nucleotide sequence: TGCAGTGCTAGAGACCCAGAGGGGGGGATGTCCTACAATGAGCAGTTCTTC.

This clonotype has ten or more counts. The chain recombines TRBV20-1 with TRBJ2-3; D is uncertain. Germline CDR1 and CDR2: DFQATT and SNEGSKA (reference sequence). Trimming took off 6 bases at V and 2 bases at J, with 12 bases between the two ends. The CDR3 consists of 13 residues. The CDR3 region has the DNA TGCAGTGCCCCGACTTCACCCACAGATACGCAGTATTTT. The encoded protein is CSAPTSPTDTQYF.

This clonotype has at least ten counts. The chain couples TRBV3-1 to TRBJ2-2; D not resolved. Germline V gene data show CDR1 as LGHDT and CDR2 as YNNKEL (reference sequence). The germline V and J ends were trimmed by 1 base and 1 base, with 10 bases remaining between them. The CDR3 totals 16 residues. CDR3 coding DNA: TGTGCCAGCAGCCAAGGTTCCGCCGGGAACACCGGGGAGCTGTTTTTT. Its translation is CASSQGSAGNTGELFF.

This clonotype was seen a few times. CDR3: CASSLSDRGEYEQYF. In DNA form, the CDR3 reads TGTGCCAGCAGCTTAAGTGACAGGGGCGAATACGAGCAGTACTTC. The chain uses TRBV7-2 and TRBJ2-7; the match to TRBD1 covers 8 bases. In germline, CDR1 is SGHTA, CDR2 FQGNSA. The CDR3 is 15 residues long. V shed 2 bases and J 4 bases; nucleotides not matched to a gene: 7.

There are many counts of this clonotype. The V gene is TRBV10-3, the J gene TRBJ2-2; D may be TRBD1 (6 bases). Germline V gene data show CDR1 as ENHRY and CDR2 as SYGVKD. The CDR3 sequence is 16 residues long. Trimming removed 0 bases at V and 0 bases at J, with 8 bases between. CDR3: CAISESDSSNTGELFF. CDR3 DNA: TGTGCCATCAGTGAGTCGGACAGCTCGAACACCGGGGAGCTGTTTTTT.

The chain joins TRBV20-1 to TRBJ2-4; D perhaps matches TRBD2 (6 bases). Trimming stripped 0 bases from V and 0 bases from J, with 15 bases between. Germline values: CDR1 DFQATT, CDR2 SNEGSKA (reference sequence). The CDR3 totals 17 residues. The CDR3 sequence is CSARDDMRGLAKNIQYF. As DNA, the CDR3 is TGCAGTGCTAGAGATGATATGCGGGGTTTAGCCAAAAACATTCAGTACTTC.

This clonotype was observed at least ten times. The rearrangement joins TRBV6-1 to TRBJ1-1; TRBD1 aligns across 8 bases. This CDR3 spans 14 amino acids. V gave up 6 bases and J gave up 1 base; unmatched junction bases: 4. Germline V CDR1 and CDR2: MNHNS, SASEGT. Here the CDR3 reads CASSPDRGNTEAFF. The CDR3 nucleotides read TGTGCCAGCAGCCCTGACAGGGGGAACACTGAAGCTTTCTTT.

The V call is TRBV6-5, the J call TRBJ2-1, with 9 bases matching TRBD2. This CDR3 has 17 amino acids. J lost 5 bases, V lost 2 bases, and 10 bases had no gene match. The germline CDR1 and CDR2 sequences are MNHEY and SVGAGI. CDR3 protein: CASSYGTSSAGNNEQFF. The CDR3 DNA is TGTGCCAGCAGTTACGGGACTAGCTCAGCGGGGAACAATGAGCAGTTCTTC.

The chain's CDR3 is CASKRPNTGELFF. The CDR3 DNA follows: TGTGCCAGCAAACGGCCGAACACCGGGGAGCTGTTTTTT. The V and J genes are TRBV12-3 or TRBV12-4 and TRBJ2-2; the D is unclear. The CDR3 spans 13 residues. V was pared by 7 bases and J by 0 bases, with 6 bases between.

The chain joins TRBV15 to TRBJ2-1, with 10 bases aligning to TRBD2. The CDR3 extends over 16 amino acids. Germline V CDR1 and CDR2: LNHNV, YYDKDF (reference sequence). V trimming: 6 bases; J trimming: 2 bases; junction bases outside the gene matches: 7. The CDR3 DNA sequence: TGTGCCACCAGTCCCTTAAGCGGGGGGGCCTACAATGAGCAGTTCTTC. Translated: CATSPLSGGAYNEQFF. The full variable domain, with the rest looked up from reference TRBV15 and TRBJ2-1, is DAMVIQNPRYQVTQFGKPVTLSCSQTLNHNVMYWYQQKSSQAPKLLFHYYDKDFNNEADTPDNFQSRRPNTSFCFLDIRSPGLGDTAMYLCATSPLSGGAYNEQFFGPGTRLTVL.

J is TRBJ1-3 and V is TRBV11-2, with a tentative D call TRBD1 (5 bases). Germline CDR1 SGHAT, CDR2 FQNNGV. V lost 0 bases and J lost 4, with 13 bases in between. The CDR3 has 16 amino acids. Written as DNA, the CDR3 is TGTGCCAGCAGCTTAGACGGCGCGGCAGGGGGAAACACCATATATTTT. Amino acids: CASSLDGAAGGNTIYF.

The rearrangement uses TRBV28 and TRBJ1-2; the D gene is possibly TRBD1 (6 bases). Looked up from germline, CDR1 is MDHEN and CDR2 is SYDVKM. The CDR3 runs 15 residues. V lost 4 bases and J 1 base, leaving 13 bases between the germline ends. The CDR3 sequence is CASSYQGNLNYGYTF. CDR3 sequence (DNA): TGTGCCAGCAGTTATCAGGGGAACCTTAACTATGGCTACACCTTC.

In this sample, this clonotype turned up a few times. The rearrangement joins TRBV20-1 to TRBJ1-2; a possible D gene is TRBD1 (5 bases). The V end lost 0 bases, the J end lost 4 bases, and 12 bases lay between the germline ends. Germline loops: CDR1 DFQATT, CDR2 SNEGSKA (reference sequence). The CDR3 has 14 residues. The DNA of the CDR3 is TGCAGTGCTAGAGATCCGGGACTGAGCTATGGCTACACCTTC. Protein product: CSARDPGLSYGYTF.

This sequence joins TRBV20-1 and TRBJ1-2; the D gene is possibly TRBD1 (5 bases). The V end lost 6 bases, the J end lost 4 bases, and 12 bases lay between the germline ends. This CDR3 has 12 amino acids. Germline loops: CDR1 DFQATT, CDR2 SNEGSKA (reference sequence). In nucleotides, the CDR3 is TGCAGTGCCAGGGAATCGAGCTATGGCTACACCTTC. It encodes CSARESSYGYTF.

This clonotype was seen a few times. The V call is TRBV7-8, the J call TRBJ2-1; 8 bases align to TRBD2. After removal of 1 base from V and 0 bases from J, the junction contained 11 bases not matched to a gene. CDR1 and CDR2 from the germline V gene are SGHVS and FQNEAQ. This CDR3 region has 19 residues. The CDR3 sequence: CASSLVRGAGRNSYNEQFF. The DNA of the CDR3 is TGTGCCAGCAGCTTAGTGCGGGGGGCCGGTCGAAACTCCTACAATGAGCAGTTCTTC.

The chain joins TRBV20-1 to TRBJ1-6, with 10 bases identical to TRBD1. CDR3 length: 16 residues. The junction had 8 bases not matched to a gene; V was cut back by 3 bases and J by 6 bases. Germline-derived CDR1 and CDR2 are DFQATT and SNEGSKA (reference sequence). CDR3 amino acids: CSARDHDRGLNSPLHF. The DNA for the CDR3 is TGCAGTGCTAGGGACCACGACAGGGGGCTTAATTCACCCCTCCACTTT.

The rearrangement joins TRBV28 to TRBJ1-2; TRBD1 is a possible D gene (5 bases). The CDR3 sequence is 13 residues long. Germline V gene sequence: CDR1 MDHEN, CDR2 SYDVKM. V dropped 5 bases and J dropped 8 bases, with 15 bases sitting between them. This CDR3 reads CASSRLGAVGYTF. CDR3 DNA sequence: TGTGCCAGCAGTAGACTAGGGGCTGTAGGCTACACCTTC.

This clonotype was observed at least ten times. V usage is TRBV29-1 and J usage is TRBJ1-3, with D unresolved. Deletions cut 7 bases from V and 0 bases from J, with 13 bases between. The germline CDR1 and CDR2 sequences are SQVTM and ANQGSEA. The CDR3 totals 14 residues. CDR3 loop: CSAPDLFSGNTIYF. The CDR3 nucleotides read TGCAGCGCCCCCGACCTCTTCTCTGGAAACACCATATATTTT. The whole variable domain, remainder taken from reference TRBV29-1 and TRBJ1-3, is SAVISQKPSRDICQRGTSLTIQCQVDSQVTMMFWYRQQPGQSLTLIATANQGSEATYESGFVIDKFPISRPNLTFSTLTVSNMSPEDSSIYLCSAPDLFSGNTIYFGEGSWLTVV.

Regarding this clonotype: This sequence may be a read error, since a much larger clone differs from it by one base. V is TRBV10-3 and J is TRBJ2-7; D is undetermined. The CDR3 is 12 amino acids. The germline CDR1 and CDR2 sequences are ENHRY and SYGVKD. Trimming pared 3 bases from V and 2 bases from J, leaving 5 bases between. The CDR3 DNA follows: TGTGCCATCAGTGACCGAACCTACGAGCAGTACTTC. Translating it yields CAISDRTYEQYF.